This TCR beta chain was captured by sequencing in a study of identical twins. Whole-study results and caveats: The study found excess low generation probability among twin-shared out-of-frame alpha sequences.

CDR3 length equals 13 residues. The V gene's germline CDR1 is SQVTM and CDR2 ANQGSEA. Trimming took off 0 bases at V and 5 bases at J, with 8 bases between the two ends. This clonotype has a count of ten or more. Its cognate antigen is unknown. TCRdb reprocessed the 5' RACE reads with MiXCR, giving one entry per CDR3 protein. The sample includes hundreds of thousands of distinct CDR3 sequences, 9% to 15% of them seen just once. These data are also associated with another study on yellow fever vaccine responses in identical twins. That work contributes: A vaccine T cell response that seemed partly convergent and partly personalized was reported in twins.

The rearrangement joins TRBV29-1 to TRBJ1-5; D is ambiguous. The TCR comes from a woman under 30 in good health. Specimen: PBMCs. CDR3 amino acids: CSVEEDRYQPQHF. In nucleotides, the CDR3 is TGCAGCGTTGAAGAGGACCGTTATCAGCCCCAGCATTTT.